What follows is one TCR beta chain and its context. The antigen remains unidentified. The record originates from a study of cytomegalovirus exposure and HLA in healthy donors. Across the whole study: One earlier analysis, a look at 150 million to 200 million T cells, found some 100 million unique TCR beta sequences.

This CDR3 spans 13 amino acids. Germline CDR1 reads LNHDA; CDR2 reads SQIVND (reference sequence). Deletions cut 3 bases from V and 1 base from J, with 6 bases between. Study results and limitations: Several V segments, TRBV6-2 and TRBV6-3 among them, could not be told apart and were dropped. A later analysis appeared to link common viral pathogens to several of the most significant clusters.

Amplification used 60 Vbeta primers and 13 Jbeta primers. Per the authors' pipeline: An analysis performed later counted around 86 million unique TCR beta chains (approximately 10 million of them shared). The protocol was immunoSEQ multiplex PCR, while the TCRdb copy is restricted to in-frame clones and leaves out a portion. D and trimming come from the DNA, and the V and J calls and clone size come from that table. The sample contains around 92,000 clones, around 81% of which appear only once. This chain uses TRBV19 with TRBJ1-2; D unclear. Sequenced: PBMCs. The clonotype originates from a female donor in good health and CMV-seropositive. The CDR3 DNA is TGTGCCAGTAGTATGAGGATTAACTATGGCTACACCTTC. Its translation is CASSMRINYGYTF.